The entry that follows covers one T cell receptor (beta chain) sequence. Method: immunoSEQ multiplex PCR; TCRdb's copy keeps in-frame clones and lacks some. The sample consists of 150,000 to 200,000 clones, around 95% of them appearing once. The data derive from a study of T cell responses to AZD1222 COVID-19 vaccine. The sample here was peripheral blood, taken on day 0 of AZD1222 vaccination. The source of this sequence is an adult in good health.

The CDR3 DNA reads as TGTGCCAGTAAGGGGTTTTATGGCTACACCTTC. This translates into CASKGFYGYTF. The chain combines TRBV19 with TRBJ1-2; D possibly corresponds to TRBD1 (5 bases). The CDR3 totals 11 residues. The V and J ends lost 7 bases and 5 bases respectively, with 8 bases between them. The germline V gene has CDR1 LNHDA and CDR2 SQIVND (reference sequence).